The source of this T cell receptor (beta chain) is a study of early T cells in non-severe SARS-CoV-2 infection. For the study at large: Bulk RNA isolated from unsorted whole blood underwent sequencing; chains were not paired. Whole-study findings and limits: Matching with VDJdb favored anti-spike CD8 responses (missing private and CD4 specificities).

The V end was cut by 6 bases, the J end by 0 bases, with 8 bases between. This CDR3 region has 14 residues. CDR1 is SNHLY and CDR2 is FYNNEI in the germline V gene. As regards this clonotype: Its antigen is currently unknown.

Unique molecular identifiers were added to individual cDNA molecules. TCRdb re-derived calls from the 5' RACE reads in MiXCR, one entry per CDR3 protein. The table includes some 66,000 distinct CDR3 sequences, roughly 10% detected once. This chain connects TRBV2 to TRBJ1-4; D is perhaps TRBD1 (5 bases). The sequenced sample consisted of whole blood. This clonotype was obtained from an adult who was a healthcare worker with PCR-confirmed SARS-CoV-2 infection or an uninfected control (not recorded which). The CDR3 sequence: CASRRDATNEKLFF. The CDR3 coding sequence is TGTGCCAGCAGGCGGGACGCAACTAATGAAAAACTGTTTTTT.